This note documents a single T cell receptor (beta chain) sequence. The CDR3 spans 15 residues. Germline CDR1 SGHVS, CDR2 FNYEAQ. V was pared by 6 bases and J by 3 bases, with 11 bases of the junction left unmatched. Authors' analysis steps: Nucleated cell number was recorded as an estimate derived from reference gene primer amplification. Measured with immunoSEQ multiplex PCR; TCRdb has only the in-frame clones, and not every one. That table is the source of V, J and clone size, and D and trimming were worked out from the DNA. The sample lists almost 35,000 clones, 80% occurring once. The source of the sample is a study of blood T cell repertoires in COVID-19. Study overall: Samples representing acute and convalescent COVID-19 were sourced from the United States, Italy and Spain. Sources were T cells, B-cell-depleted T cells, or PBMCs; the material itself was cDNA or gDNA.

The sequence came from a man older than 75 with acute or convalescent COVID-19. Sample: peripheral blood. The chain joins TRBV7-6 to TRBJ2-7, with TRBD1 identical over 7 bases. CDR3 in amino acids: CASSRIRDSRYEQYF. In nucleotides, the CDR3 is TGTGCCAGCAGTAGAATTCGGGACAGTCGCTACGAGCAGTACTTC.